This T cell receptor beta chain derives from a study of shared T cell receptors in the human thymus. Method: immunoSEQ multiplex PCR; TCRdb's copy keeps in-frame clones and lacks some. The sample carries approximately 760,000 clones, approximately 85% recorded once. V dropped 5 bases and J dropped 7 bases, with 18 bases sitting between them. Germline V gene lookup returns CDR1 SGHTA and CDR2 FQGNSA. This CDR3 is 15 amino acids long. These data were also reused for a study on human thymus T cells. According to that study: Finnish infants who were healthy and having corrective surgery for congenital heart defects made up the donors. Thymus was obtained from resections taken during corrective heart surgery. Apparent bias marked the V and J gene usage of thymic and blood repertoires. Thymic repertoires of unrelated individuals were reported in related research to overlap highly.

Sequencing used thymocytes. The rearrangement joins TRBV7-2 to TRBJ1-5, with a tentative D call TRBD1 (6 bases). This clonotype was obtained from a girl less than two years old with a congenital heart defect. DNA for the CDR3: TGTGCCAGCAGCGGGGGGGCAGGGAAGGGCCAGCCCCAGCATTTT. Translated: CASSGGAGKGQPQHF.